These 4 T cell receptor beta chains originate from one sample sequenced in a study of T cell responses to AZD1222 COVID-19 vaccine. TCRdb's table, derived via immunoSEQ multiplex PCR, lists solely in-frame clones and lacks some. The repertoire includes about 140,000 clones, about 88% of them detected once, and about 4.8% sits in the top ten. The specimen was peripheral blood, collected on day 0 of AZD1222 vaccination. These TCRs come from an adult in good health.

V is TRBV2 and J is TRBJ1-5; D is perhaps TRBD1 (6 bases). CDR3 size: 16 residues. Germline V gene data show CDR1 as SNHLY and CDR2 as FYNNEI. V was pared by 2 bases and J by 6 bases, with 17 bases between. The CDR3 nucleotides read TGTGCCAGCAGTGAATTCGGCGGACAGCCCGGTCAGCCCCAGCATTTT. The encoded protein is CASSEFGGQPGQPQHF.

This chain joins TRBV21-1 and TRBJ1-6. TRBV21-1 is marked as a pseudogene. The CDR3 spans 16 residues. The CDR3 nucleotides read TGTGCCAGCAGCTCCGGGGCTTCTCCGGGGAATTCACCCCTCCACTTT. Translation: CASSSGASPGNSPLHF.

The chain links TRBV2 to TRBJ1-1; D is ambiguous. V shed 4 bases and J shed 0 bases, with 9 bases lying between them. The CDR3 sequence is 14 residues long. Germline loops: CDR1 SNHLY, CDR2 FYNNEI. The CDR3: CASSVIGLNTEAFF. The DNA for the CDR3 is TGTGCCAGCAGTGTTATAGGATTGAACACTGAAGCTTTCTTT.

The rearrangement links TRBV10-3 to TRBJ2-7, with TRBD1 identical over 9 bases. Trimming removed 5 bases from V and 4 bases from J; junction bases left unmatched: 15. Germline V lookup: CDR1 ENHRY, CDR2 SYGVKD. The CDR3 loop spans 17 amino acids. Here the CDR3 reads CAISIPGQGQETYEQYF. In nucleotides, the CDR3 is TGTGCCATCAGTATCCCGGGACAGGGTCAGGAAACATACGAGCAGTACTTC.